The clone carrying this T cell receptor beta chain was seen a few times. Per the original methods: Estimates of nucleated cell counts were drawn from the amplification of reference gene primers. Sequencing was performed with immunoSEQ multiplex PCR; in TCRdb, only in-frame clones are kept and a portion is missing. Clonal size and the V and J genes are those of that table, whereas D and trimming came from the DNA. The table has about 52,000 clones, more than 75% seen once. Germline V gene sequence: CDR1 SGHTA, CDR2 FQGNSA. The CDR3 contains 15 residues. After removal of 5 bases from V and 3 bases from J, the junction contained 6 bases not matched to a gene. This sample was taken from a study of blood T cell repertoires in COVID-19. About the study: The samples span acute and convalescent COVID-19 from the United States, Italy and Spain. From T cells, B-cell-depleted T cells, or PBMCs came the material, which was cDNA or gDNA.

This rearrangement joins TRBV7-2 to TRBJ1-3; 8 bases map to TRBD1. Input material: peripheral blood. This receptor was identified in a woman older than 75 with acute or convalescent COVID-19. In DNA form, the CDR3 reads TGTGCCAGCAGCCCACAGGGGGGGCTTGGAAACACCATATATTTT. Amino acids: CASSPQGGLGNTIYF.